Each of the 29 T cell receptor beta chains below was sequenced from the same sample in a study of OX40 agonist ivuxolimab in advanced cancers. Profiling relied on immunoSEQ multiplex PCR, and the TCRdb table lists in-frame clones only, not all of them. Among more than 60,000 clones listed, 90% to 95% were seen once. The material was CD4+ or CD8+ T cells sorted from blood, obtained in a trial of the OX40 agonist ivuxolimab. These receptor sequences come from an adult with an advanced solid tumor such as melanoma, head and neck, liver or kidney cancer.

In this sample, this clone turned up once. The chain's CDR3 is CASSPQQGPVGNEQFF. CDR3 in DNA: TGTGCCAGCAGCCCACAACAGGGACCTGTGGGCAATGAGCAGTTCTTC. The chain joins TRBV9 to TRBJ2-1, with D perhaps TRBD1 (6 bases). The CDR3 length is 16 residues. V was shortened by 4 bases and J by 6 bases, with 20 bases between the two germline ends. Germline CDR1 is SGDLS and CDR2 is YYNGEE.

The rearrangement joins TRBV28 to TRBJ1-2, with D possibly being TRBD1 (6 bases). The ends were cut back, 3 bases at V and 2 bases at J, with 10 bases in the middle. Germline-derived CDR1 and CDR2 are MDHEN and SYDVKM. The CDR3 spans 14 residues. The CDR3 region is CASSFPGQNYGYTF. The CDR3 nucleotides read TGTGCCAGCAGTTTCCCCGGACAGAACTATGGCTACACCTTC.

This chain links TRBV4-3 with TRBJ1-1; D perhaps matches TRBD1 (6 bases). The V end lost 1 base, the J end lost 3 bases, and 15 bases lay between the germline ends. Germline CDR1 and CDR2: LGHNA and YSLEER. This CDR3 comprises 16 residues. CDR3 nucleotides: TGCGCCAGCAGCCAAGGTGCAGGGGCTGAAGACACTGAAGCTTTCTTT. Translating gives CASSQGAGAEDTEAFF.

V gene TRBV29-1 combines with J gene TRBJ2-7, with 8 bases that match TRBD1. The CDR3 consists of 13 residues. Trimming took 1 base from V and 3 from J; bases not matched to a gene: 2. Germline lookup yields CDR1 SQVTM and CDR2 ANQGSEA. CDR3 sequence: CSVEGTGRYEQYF. The CDR3 nucleotides are TGCAGCGTTGAAGGGACAGGGCGCTACGAGCAGTACTTC.

V and J are TRBV30 and TRBJ1-2; tentative D call: TRBD1 (5 bases). The V end was cut by 4 bases, the J end by 8 bases, with 14 bases between. CDR3 length: 12 amino acids. Germline CDR1 reads GTSNPN; CDR2 reads SVGIG (reference sequence). In nucleotides, the CDR3 is TGTGCCTGGACAAGGGGCGTCTGGGGCTACACCTTC. It codes for CAWTRGVWGYTF.

The chain recombines TRBV10-1 with TRBJ2-1; tentatively, D is TRBD1 (5 bases). With 1 base removed from V and 7 bases from J, the gap between germline ends came to 8 bases. Germline-derived CDR1 and CDR2 are WNHNN and SYGVQD (reference sequence). The CDR3 extends over 13 amino acids. CDR3: CASSEFYRNEQFF. The CDR3 coding sequence is TGCGCCAGCAGTGAGTTTTACAGGAATGAGCAGTTCTTC.

The chain is built from TRBV7-8 and TRBJ1-2; 8 bases are a match to TRBD1. Germline lookup yields CDR1 SGHVS and CDR2 FQNEAQ. CDR3 length: 16 amino acids. V shed 2 bases, J shed 7 bases, and the junction held 12 bases outside the gene matches. The CDR3 DNA reads TGTGCCAGCAGCTTACTTTGGGACAGGCTTATACGTGGCTACACCTTC. This sequence encodes CASSLLWDRLIRGYTF.

The chain combines TRBV19 with TRBJ2-7; D might be TRBD2 (5 bases). Per germline, CDR1 LNHDA and CDR2 SQIVND (reference sequence). Trimming took off 2 bases at V and 6 bases at J, with 14 bases between the two ends. The CDR3 spans 14 residues. The CDR3 loop reads CASSISAGGREQYF. CDR3 bases: TGTGCCAGTAGTATATCGGCGGGTGGCCGCGAGCAGTACTTC.

The rearrangement links TRBV6-1 to TRBJ1-2; D not certain. The V and J ends lost 4 bases and 7 bases respectively, with 4 bases between them. Germline-derived CDR1 and CDR2 are MNHNS and SASEGT. The CDR3 extends over 10 amino acids. CDR3 sequence (DNA): TGTGCCAGCAGTGTACTTGGCTACACCTTC. It codes for CASSVLGYTF.

The chain combines TRBV5-4 with TRBJ2-3; a possible D gene is TRBD2 (6 bases). The CDR3 is 15 residues long. Germline V gene lookup returns CDR1 SGHNT and CDR2 YYREEE (reference sequence). Trimming shortened V by 1 base and J by 1 base, and 10 bases separated the two germline ends. CDR3 loop: CASSLKGLGTDTQYF. CDR3 coding DNA: TGTGCCAGCAGCTTGAAGGGACTCGGCACAGATACGCAGTATTTT.

The rearrangement uses TRBV9 and TRBJ2-7, with 9 bases matching TRBD2. CDR1 is SGDLS, CDR2 YYNGEE, per germline. The V and J ends lost 0 bases and 3 bases, in that order; junction bases with no gene match: 7. The CDR3 runs to 16 residues. CDR3 sequence reads: CASSVAASGTYYEQYF. The CDR3 DNA follows: TGTGCCAGCAGCGTAGCGGCTAGCGGGACCTACTACGAGCAGTACTTC.

V gene TRBV9 combines with J gene TRBJ2-7; TRBD2 might be the D (7 bases). The CDR3 is 14 amino acids. Looked up from germline, CDR1 is SGDLS and CDR2 is YYNGEE. Between the trimmed V and J ends, which lost 1 base and 7 bases, there was a span of 15 bases. The CDR3 spells CASSVTGGPEEQYF. The CDR3, as DNA: TGTGCCAGCAGCGTAACCGGGGGGCCGGAGGAGCAGTACTTC. Based on the CDR3 plus reference TRBV9 and TRBJ2-7, the full variable domain is DSGVTQTPKHLITATGQRVTLRCSPRSGDLSVYWYQQSLDQGLQFLIQYYNGEERAKGNILERFSAQQFPDLHSELNLSSLELGDSALYFCASSVTGGPEEQYFGPGTRLTVT.

In its sample, this clone was seen once. In nucleotides, the CDR3 is TGTGCCAGCAGCGTAGTTTCCTCGGCGGTGCAGGGTGTCACCGGGGAGCTGTTTTTT. Its protein product is CASSVVSSAVQGVTGELFF. The chain couples TRBV9 to TRBJ2-2; D might be TRBD1 (5 bases). Between the trimmed V and J ends, which lost 0 bases and 4 bases, there was a span of 22 bases. The germline CDR1 and CDR2 sequences are SGDLS and YYNGEE. This CDR3 spans 19 amino acids.

This chain joins TRBV6-1 and TRBJ1-6; no definite D call. Germline values: CDR1 MNHNS, CDR2 SASEGT. This CDR3 spans 15 amino acids. V was pared by 1 base and J by 4 bases, with 8 bases between. The CDR3 DNA follows: TGTGCCAGCAGTGAAGAGGCAGATTATAATTCACCCCTCCACTTT. Its protein is CASSEEADYNSPLHF.

The chain employs TRBV15 and TRBJ1-4; 8 positions agree with TRBD1. CDR1 LNHNV and CDR2 YYDKDF come from the germline V gene (reference sequence). With V trimmed by 3 bases and J by 8 bases, 11 bases remained unmatched. The CDR3 length is 16 residues. CDR3 amino acids: CATSSPQGQAGEKLFF. The CDR3, as DNA: TGTGCCACCAGCAGCCCCCAGGGACAGGCTGGGGAAAAACTGTTTTTT.

This clone has just one count. This chain links TRBV7-6 with TRBJ2-5; tentatively, D is TRBD1 (6 bases). There are 17 residues in the CDR3. Trimming took 1 base from V and 0 from J, leaving 15 bases between them. The germline gives CDR1 SGHVS, CDR2 FNYEAQ. CDR3 in DNA: TGTGCCAGCAGCTTAGGACAGGCTACAACGTACCAAGAGACCCAGTACTTC. Encoded protein: CASSLGQATTYQETQYF.

The rearrangement uses TRBV19 and TRBJ2-2; 7 bases are shared with TRBD1. The CDR3 spans 16 residues. J lost 7 bases, V lost 3 bases, and 11 bases had no gene match. Germline V gene sequence: CDR1 LNHDA, CDR2 SQIVND (reference sequence). CDR3 coding DNA: TGTGCCAGTAGTATTAGAGGCACAGGGGTTGACGGGGAGCTGTTTTTT. This sequence encodes CASSIRGTGVDGELFF.

The chain employs TRBV27 and TRBJ1-1; D uncertain. The V gene lost 4 bases and the J gene lost 6 bases, with 21 bases spanning the gap. The CDR3 extends over 16 amino acids. Per germline, CDR1 MNHEY and CDR2 SMNVEV (reference sequence). CDR3 nucleotides: TGTGCCAGCAGTTCTCTCCCCGGCCGGGTGAGTTCTGAAGCTTTCTTT. The encoded protein is CASSSLPGRVSSEAFF.

The CDR3 DNA sequence: TGTGCCAGCAGCCCTAAAGTGTCTAGCGGGCCCCCCGGGGAGCTGTTTTTT. It specifies CASSPKVSSGPPGELFF. The chain uses TRBV7-2 and TRBJ2-2; TRBD2 aligns across 8 bases. V dropped 5 bases and J dropped 6; count of bases not matched to a gene: 14. The CDR3 contains 17 residues. Germline loops: CDR1 SGHTA, CDR2 FQGNSA.

The chain employs TRBV27 and TRBJ2-7; D might be TRBD2 (7 bases). The CDR3 totals 17 residues. Germline V CDR1 and CDR2: MNHEY, SMNVEV (reference sequence). V was shortened by 0 bases and J by 1 base, with 16 bases between the two germline ends. CDR3 nucleotides: TGTGCCAGCAGTTTATCGTCGGTGGGGGGGGCTTCCTACGAGCAGTACTTC. Translated: CASSLSSVGGASYEQYF.

The rearrangement joins TRBV2 to TRBJ1-5; 10 bases are shared with TRBD1. Trimming cost V 5 bases and J 7 bases; bases outside gene matches: 2. The CDR3 is made up of 13 amino acids. The germline CDR1 and CDR2 sequences are SNHLY and FYNNEI. The CDR3 sequence is CASSRTGGQPQHF. The DNA of the CDR3 is TGTGCCAGCAGTAGGACAGGGGGACAGCCCCAGCATTTT.

This clone occurred once. The chain recombines TRBV7-6 with TRBJ2-7; 8 nucleotides match TRBD1. CDR3 length: 13 residues. The V and J ends lost 5 bases and 6 bases, in that order; junction bases with no gene match: 6. Looked up from germline, CDR1 is SGHVS and CDR2 is FNYEAQ. In nucleotides, the CDR3 is TGTGCCAGCAGCCCAGGACAGGGTGTCGAGCAGTACTTC. Amino acids: CASSPGQGVEQYF.

The chain employs TRBV4-1 and TRBJ2-5; 10 bases line up with TRBD1. V dropped 3 bases and J dropped 5; count of bases not matched to a gene: 6. The CDR3 extends over 15 amino acids. Germline assignment: CDR1 MGHRA and CDR2 YSYEKL. The CDR3 region is CASSQADRGLETQYF. The CDR3, as DNA: TGCGCCAGCAGCCAGGCCGACAGGGGGCTGGAGACCCAGTACTTC.

The chain joins TRBV5-5 to TRBJ1-1; 7 bases are a match to TRBD1. In germline, CDR1 is SGHKS, CDR2 YYEKEE (reference sequence). Trimming at V came to 2 bases and at J to 4 bases, leaving 8 bases not matched to a gene. CDR3 length: 15 residues. The CDR3 reads CASSFRTGLSTEAFF. CDR3 DNA: TGTGCCAGCAGCTTTAGGACAGGCCTTAGCACTGAAGCTTTCTTT.

V gene TRBV5-6 combines with J gene TRBJ1-1, with no clear D. From germline, CDR1 is SGHDT and CDR2 YYEEEE. The CDR3 runs 11 residues. Trimming took 0 bases from V and 6 from J, leaving 3 bases between them. This CDR3 is CASSLGPEAFF. CDR3 coding DNA: TGTGCCAGCAGCTTGGGCCCTGAAGCTTTCTTT.

CDR3 in DNA: TGTGCCAGCAGTTTATCGATGACAGGGGGTAGGCCATATGGCTACACCTTC. This sequence encodes CASSLSMTGGRPYGYTF. This chain joins TRBV28 and TRBJ1-2, with 9 bases aligning to TRBD1. CDR3 size: 17 residues. Trimming cost V 1 base and J 5 bases; bases outside gene matches: 11. Germline V CDR1 and CDR2: MDHEN, SYDVKM.

The genes are TRBV28 and TRBJ2-7, with a weak D call TRBD2 (6 bases). Trimming pared 5 bases from V and 2 bases from J, leaving 22 bases between. This CDR3 region has 17 residues. CDR1 and CDR2 from the germline V gene are MDHEN and SYDVKM. This CDR3 is CASSPRLGGREPYEQYF. The CDR3 DNA reads TGTGCCAGCAGTCCCCGGTTGGGGGGAAGGGAACCCTACGAGCAGTACTTC.

A few counts support this clone. The chain links TRBV4-1 to TRBJ1-5; D might be TRBD1 (5 bases). The CDR3 runs to 13 residues. Trimming shortened V by 10 bases and J by 2 bases, and 12 bases separated the two germline ends. Germline V lookup: CDR1 MGHRA, CDR2 YSYEKL. The CDR3 DNA sequence: TGCGCCATCGAGCAGGGCCGCAATCAGCCCCAGCATTTT. Translation gives CAIEQGRNQPQHF.

The rearrangement uses TRBV9 and TRBJ2-7; tentative D call: TRBD2 (5 bases). Germline V CDR1 and CDR2: SGDLS, YYNGEE. Deletions cut 4 bases from V and 3 bases from J, with 17 bases between. This CDR3 has 15 amino acids. The CDR3 sequence: CASSPGSSTFYEQYF. As DNA, the CDR3 is TGTGCCAGCAGCCCAGGATCTAGCACCTTCTACGAGCAGTACTTC.